This T cell receptor (beta chain) was found in a study of PD-1 blockade in classical Hodgkin lymphoma. Sample time point: cycle 4 day 1 (C4D1), after 5 to 7 weeks of nivolumab. Each patient's relapse followed autologous stem cell transplantation, and brentuximab vedotin exposure varied. Starting with thawed PBMCs, CD4+ T cells were purified by magnetic negative selection. The CDR3 has 13 amino acids. The germline CDR1 and CDR2 sequences are MNHNY and SVGAGI (reference sequence). V shed 5 bases and J shed 5 bases, with 12 bases lying between them. TCRdb keeps only in-frame clones here, not all; method: immunoSEQ multiplex PCR. This table has 25,000 to 30,000 clones, 70% to 90% appearing once.

V usage is TRBV6-6 and J usage is TRBJ1-2; unclear D gene. This TCR derives from a human donor with classical Hodgkin lymphoma. The sample consisted of CD4+ T cells from blood, taken before the fourth cycle of nivolumab. This chain's CDR3 is CASSLMDTYGYTF. CDR3 sequence (DNA): TGTGCCAGCAGTCTGATGGATACTTATGGCTACACCTTC.